This entry concerns a single T cell receptor (beta chain). The target antigen is unknown. A read error may explain this, as a much larger clone is one base away. Here the CDR3 omits its conserved ending phenylalanine or tryptophan, so a read error is the likely source. This entry belongs to a study of breast tumors, draining lymph nodes, adjacent tissues. Broader study findings: Tumor repertoires ranked between lymph nodes and nontumor tissue in diversity, with V and J gene preferences. Most tumor T cells seemingly derive from lymph node, then expand in tumor. Tumor and nontumor repertoires were significantly more similar in luminal-like than in basal-like breast cancer. The lymph node origin of tumor T cells was framed as consistent with a hypothesis, not demonstrated.

Each CDR3 protein gets one entry after TCRdb re-called the multiplex PCR reads with MiXCR. The data contain about 220,000 distinct CDR3 sequences, under 35% of them seen just once; the ten biggest clones take up 3% to 4%. Axillary draining lymph nodes of breast cancer patients supplied the node samples. What was sequenced was axillary lymph node tissue. This TCR was recovered from a female donor with breast cancer. Some clones in this sample may be carry-over from other donors' samples.

The CDR3 bases are TGTGCCAGCACCTCCGGAACAGATAAGGGCGAGCAGTACCTC. This translates into CASTSGTDKGEQYL. The rearrangement links TRBV7-9 to TRBJ2-7; D ambiguous. Germline assignment: CDR1 SEHNR and CDR2 FQNEAQ (reference sequence). The CDR3 totals 14 residues. With 7 bases removed from V and 6 bases from J, the gap between germline ends came to 19 bases.